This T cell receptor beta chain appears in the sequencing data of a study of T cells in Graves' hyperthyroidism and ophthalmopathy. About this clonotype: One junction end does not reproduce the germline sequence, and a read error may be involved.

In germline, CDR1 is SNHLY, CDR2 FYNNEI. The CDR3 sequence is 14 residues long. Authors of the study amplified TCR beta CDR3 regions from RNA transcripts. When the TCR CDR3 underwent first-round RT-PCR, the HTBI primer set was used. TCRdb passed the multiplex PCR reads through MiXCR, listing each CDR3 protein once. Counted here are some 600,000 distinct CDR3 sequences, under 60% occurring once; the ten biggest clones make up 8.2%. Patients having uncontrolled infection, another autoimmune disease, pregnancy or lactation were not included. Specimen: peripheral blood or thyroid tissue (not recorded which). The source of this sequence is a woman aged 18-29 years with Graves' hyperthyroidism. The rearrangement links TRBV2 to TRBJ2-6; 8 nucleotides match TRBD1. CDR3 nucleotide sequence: TGTGCCATCAGTACGGGACAGGCCGTCAACGTCCTGACTTTC. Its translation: CAISTGQAVNVLTF.